This passage covers 12 T cell receptor beta chains from one sample sequenced in a study of blood T cell repertoires in COVID-19. The data were produced by immunoSEQ multiplex PCR, yet TCRdb's version contains in-frame clones alone and is incomplete. The repertoire includes 210,000 or so clones, approximately 90% of them detected once, and about 4.1% sits in the top ten. Sequenced material: peripheral blood. These receptors were taken from a man aged 45 to 65 with acute or convalescent COVID-19.

The chain couples TRBV12-2 to TRBJ1-6. TRBV12-2 is shown as a pseudogene. CDR3 size: 19 residues. CDR3 in amino acids: CASRLARDVRSSYNSPLHF. CDR3 bases: TGTGCAAGTCGCTTAGCGCGGGACGTAAGGAGCTCCTATAATTCACCCCTCCACTTT.

The CDR3 sequence is CASSYARTVEEGYTF. As DNA, the CDR3 is TGTGCCAGCAGCTATGCCAGGACAGTGGAGGAAGGCTACACCTTC. The chain carries TRBV7-8 and TRBJ1-2, with D maybe TRBD1 (6 bases). The germline V gene encodes CDR1 SGHVS and CDR2 FQNEAQ. The CDR3 covers 15 residues. V was clipped by 4 bases and J by 8 bases, with 20 bases between them.

The chain couples TRBV14 to TRBJ1-4, with D perhaps matching TRBD1 (6 bases). The CDR3 covers 12 residues. Germline V gives CDR1 SGHDN, CDR2 FVKESK. Trimming removed 4 bases at V and 12 bases at J, with 12 bases between. Here the CDR3 reads CASSLWEGELFF. The DNA for the CDR3 is TGTGCCAGCAGCCTCTGGGAGGGGGAACTGTTTTTT.

With respect to this clone: The same CDR3 is also encoded by other DNA sequences in this sample. The chain joins TRBV27 to TRBJ2-5; D is perhaps TRBD1 (6 bases). The CDR3 spans 14 residues. Germline V CDR1 and CDR2: MNHEY, SMNVEV (reference sequence). V lost 3 bases and J lost 4, with 12 bases in between. CDR3 region: CASSLAGVGETQYF. CDR3 DNA sequence: TGTGCCAGCAGTTTGGCAGGGGTCGGAGAGACCCAGTACTTC.

The chain combines TRBV2 with TRBJ1-2; D gene ambiguous. V was trimmed by 2 bases and J by 2 bases, leaving 21 bases between them. Germline V gene lookup returns CDR1 SNHLY and CDR2 FYNNEI. This CDR3 contains 18 residues. CDR3 residues: CASSEFRLTTLTNYGYTF. Written as DNA, the CDR3 is TGTGCCAGCAGTGAATTTCGCTTGACTACGCTTACGAACTATGGCTACACCTTC.

CDR3 protein: CASSWNRKGDSPLHF. Written as DNA, the CDR3 is TGTGCCAGCAGCTGGAATCGAAAGGGGGATTCACCCCTCCACTTT. This chain connects TRBV5-6 to TRBJ1-6; D may be TRBD1 (6 bases). V was clipped by 3 bases and J by 8 bases, with 15 bases between them. From germline, CDR1 is SGHDT and CDR2 YYEEEE. CDR3 length: 15 amino acids. Together with reference TRBV5-6 and TRBJ1-6, the CDR3 gives the full variable domain: DAGVTQSPTHLIKTRGQQVTLRCSPKSGHDTVSWYQQALGQGPQFIFQYYEEEERQRGNFPDRFSGHQFPNYSSELNVNALLLGDSALYLCASSWNRKGDSPLHFGNGTRLTVT.

The chain has TRBV30 and TRBJ1-6; TRBD1 aligns across 11 bases. The CDR3 totals 14 residues. Germline-derived CDR1 and CDR2 are GTSNPN and SVGIG (reference sequence). V shed 8 bases and J 8 bases; nucleotides not matched to a gene: 8. CDR3 sequence: CAGDGTGGYSPLHF. CDR3 bases: TGTGCCGGAGATGGGACAGGGGGTTATTCACCCCTCCACTTT.

The chain combines TRBV7-9 with TRBJ2-5; TRBD2 agrees at 7 bases. Germline assignment: CDR1 SEHNR and CDR2 FQNEAQ (reference sequence). CDR3 length: 17 amino acids. Trimming cost V 2 bases and J 1 base; bases outside gene matches: 10. This chain's CDR3 is CASSLFGTTTFQETQYF. The CDR3 nucleotides are TGTGCCAGCAGCTTATTTGGGACTACTACGTTCCAAGAGACCCAGTACTTC.

The V and J genes are TRBV29-1 and TRBJ1-2; TRBD1 aligns across 9 bases. The germline CDR1 and CDR2 sequences are SQVTM and ANQGSEA. V lost 3 bases to trimming and J lost 7 bases; unmatched junction nucleotides: 9. There are 14 residues in the CDR3. CDR3 nucleotide sequence: TGCAGCGTTGACCCGACAGGGGGGACGGGTGGCTACACCTTC. It specifies CSVDPTGGTGGYTF.

The chain is built from TRBV7-9 and TRBJ1-6; 9 nucleotides agree with TRBD1. The CDR3 spans 16 residues. Losses at the gene ends were 1 base for V and 9 bases for J; bases not matched to a gene: 7. The germline V gene has CDR1 SEHNR and CDR2 FQNEAQ (reference sequence). The CDR3 sequence: CASSLGGTGGSSPLHF. CDR3 nucleotides: TGTGCCAGCAGCTTAGGGGGTACAGGGGGCAGTTCACCCCTCCACTTT.

V usage is TRBV20-1 and J usage is TRBJ1-1, with no clear D. In germline, CDR1 is DFQATT, CDR2 SNEGSKA (reference sequence). V was trimmed by 6 bases and J by 2 bases, leaving 7 bases between them. The CDR3 contains 11 residues. Written as DNA, the CDR3 is TGCAGTGCCTTACTTAACACTGAAGCTTTCTTT. Amino acids: CSALLNTEAFF.

V and J are TRBV27 and TRBJ2-5, with 7 bases aligning to TRBD1. Germline CDR1 MNHEY, CDR2 SMNVEV (reference sequence). Germline trimming cut 6 bases from V and 5 bases from J; bases unmatched to any gene: 9. CDR3 length: 14 amino acids. The CDR3 DNA sequence: TGTGCCAGCAGGCCCGACAGGGCCCCGGAGACCCAGTACTTC. This encodes CASRPDRAPETQYF.